Listed below are T cell receptor beta chains from one sample, sequenced in a study of molecular identifiers for immune sequencing clone quantification. TCRdb analysed the PCR reads with MiXCR anew, one entry per CDR3 protein. This table holds about 640,000 distinct CDR3 sequences, about 20% found once. Sequenced input: naive CD8+ T cells from blood, with Jurkat cell RNA spiked in. Receptors originate from a human donor in good health. Some libraries in this study had Jurkat cell RNA spiked in. Each CDR3 is given with its conserved first and last residue. A D gene is named only where the DNA matches it firmly. Size is omitted from some rows. Given values are once, few, many or a class for expanded clones.

TRBV29-1	.	many	TRBJ1-1	CSVRPNSMNTEAFF	TGCAGCGTTCGGCCCAATTCAATGAACACTGAAGCTTTCTTT
TRBV27	.	few	TRBJ2-3	CASSPGTSQDAQYF	TGTGCCAGCAGTCCTGGGACATCCCAAGATGCGCAGTATTTT
TRBV19	.	.	TRBJ2-2	CASSPAAGGVPGELFF	TGTGCCAGTAGTCCGGCGGCAGGGGGGGTACCCGGGGAGCTGTTTTTT
TRBV2	.	many	TRBJ1-1	CASSEAFLAVNTEAFF	TGTGCCAGCAGTGAAGCGTTTTTGGCGGTGAACACTGAAGCTTTCTTT
TRBV7-9	.	many	TRBJ2-3	CASSLETGPDTQYF	TGTGCCAGCAGCTTAGAAACAGGCCCAGATACGCAGTATTTT
TRBV12-3/TRBV12-4	.	many	TRBJ2-3	CASATGDTQYF	TGTGCCAGCGCGACCGGAGATACGCAGTATTTT
TRBV12-3/TRBV12-4	.	many	TRBJ2-3	CASSTDRFRPDTQYF	TGTGCCAGCAGCACCGACAGGTTTCGCCCAGATACGCAGTATTTT
TRBV4-1	.	many	TRBJ2-1	CASSQEALAQAHEQFF	TGCGCCAGCAGCCAAGAAGCACTAGCCCAGGCCCATGAGCAGTTCTTC
TRBV6-5	.	many	TRBJ2-2	CASSYSVFSSSGELFF	TGTGCCAGCAGTTACTCTGTCTTCTCGAGTTCCGGGGAGCTGTTTTTT
TRBV7-9	TRBD2	few	TRBJ2-3	CASSLILAGDADTQYF	TGTGCCAGCAGCTTAATATTAGCGGGAGACGCAGATACGCAGTATTTT
TRBV19	TRBD1	many	TRBJ2-7	CASRPGQNAYEQYF	TGTGCCAGTAGACCGGGACAGAACGCCTACGAGCAGTACTTC
TRBV14	.	many	TRBJ1-1	CASSPDTPADTEAFF	TGTGCCAGCAGCCCAGATACCCCAGCGGACACTGAAGCTTTCTTT
TRBV4-3	.	once	TRBJ2-6	CASSQDLGQFSGASVLTF	TGCGCCAGCAGCCAAGATCTGGGCCAGTTCTCTGGGGCCAGCGTCCTGACTTTC
TRBV19	.	few	TRBJ2-7	CASSMLSGYEQYF	TGTGCCAGTAGTATGCTTAGCGGATACGAGCAGTACTTC
TRBV5-3	.	many	TRBJ1-5	CARRRVVNQPQHF	TGTGCCAGAAGACGGGTCGTCAATCAGCCCCAGCATTTT
TRBV11-3	.	.	TRBJ2-7	CASSSLQGHEQYF	TGTGCCAGCAGTTCCCTACAGGGCCACGAGCAGTACTTC
TRBV2	.	many	TRBJ2-3	CASSDTVDTQYF	TGTGCCAGCAGTGACACGGTCGATACGCAGTATTTT
TRBV5-1	.	many	TRBJ2-1	CASSLADSSYNEQFF	TGCGCCAGCAGCTTGGCGGACAGCTCCTACAATGAGCAGTTCTTC
TRBV7-6	.	.	TRBJ2-7	CASSTTTGYKPYEQYF	TGTGCCAGCAGCACCACCACAGGGTACAAGCCCTACGAGCAGTACTTC
TRBV7-2	.	many	TRBJ2-2	CASSFLPDIGNTGELFF	TGTGCCAGCAGCTTTCTTCCAGATATCGGGAACACCGGGGAGCTGTTTTTT
TRBV20-1	.	many	TRBJ2-2	CSASLGNTGELFF	TGCAGTGCTAGCTTGGGGAACACCGGGGAGCTGTTTTTT
TRBV5-1	.	many	TRBJ1-1	CASNDGMNTEAFF	TGCGCCAGCAACGACGGCATGAACACTGAAGCTTTCTTT
TRBV19	.	many	TRBJ1-1	CASSTSVVGITEAFF	TGTGCCAGTAGTACCTCCGTCGTCGGTATTACTGAAGCTTTCTTT
TRBV7-6	.	many	TRBJ2-7	CASSPAQGYEQYF	TGTGCCAGCAGTCCAGCCCAGGGTTACGAGCAGTACTTC
TRBV30	.	.	TRBJ2-5	CAWTTQTRGETQYF	TGTGCCTGGACCACCCAAACCAGGGGAGAGACCCAGTACTTC
TRBV6-5	.	few	TRBJ2-2	CASSRLVETRSISGELFF	TGTGCCAGCAGCCGCCTCGTGGAGACTAGGTCTATCTCCGGGGAGCTGTTTTTT
TRBV19	.	few	TRBJ2-1	CASSTLGYNEQFF	TGTGCCAGTAGTACGTTGGGATACAATGAGCAGTTCTTC
TRBV14	.	.	TRBJ2-3	CASSQFGGSTDTQYF	TGTGCCAGCAGCCAATTTGGGGGGAGCACAGATACGCAGTATTTT
TRBV15	TRBD1	many	TRBJ2-2	CATSRDRGHGELFF	TGTGCCACCAGCAGAGACAGGGGGCACGGGGAGCTGTTTTTT
TRBV5-1	.	many	TRBJ1-1	CASSLASGGNTEAFF	TGCGCCAGCAGCTTGGCGTCTGGGGGGAACACTGAAGCTTTCTTT
TRBV20-1	.	many	TRBJ2-7	CSARGAYEQYF	TGCAGTGCTAGAGGTGCTTACGAGCAGTACTTC
TRBV6-6	TRBD2	many	TRBJ2-7	CASSTGLGDEQYF	TGTGCCAGCAGTACGGGACTAGGAGACGAGCAGTACTTC
TRBV6-5	.	many	TRBJ2-5	CASSYVGDGQETQYF	TGTGCCAGCAGTTACGTCGGGGACGGCCAAGAGACCCAGTACTTC
TRBV6-5	.	many	TRBJ2-3	CASSYGSFTDTQYF	TGTGCCAGCAGTTACGGCAGCTTCACAGATACGCAGTATTTT
TRBV20-1	TRBD2	many	TRBJ2-7	CSARVLAGTGYEQYF	TGCAGTGCTAGAGTACTAGCGGGGACCGGCTACGAGCAGTACTTC
TRBV9	.	many	TRBJ2-3	CASSVAGRSTDTQYF	TGTGCCAGCAGCGTTGCAGGGAGAAGCACAGATACGCAGTATTTT
TRBV7-9	.	many	TRBJ2-5	CASSPQAQETQYF	TGTGCCAGCAGCCCACAGGCGCAAGAGACCCAGTACTTC
TRBV11-2	.	many	TRBJ2-1	CASRWGYNEQFF	TGTGCCAGCAGGTGGGGGTACAATGAGCAGTTCTTC
TRBV5-1	TRBD1	many	TRBJ2-6	CASSWATGVAFSGANVLTF	TGCGCCAGCAGCTGGGCCACAGGGGTGGCTTTTTCTGGGGCCAACGTCCTGACTTTC
TRBV20-1	.	many	TRBJ1-3	CSVVRILSGNTIYF	TGCAGTGTAGTCAGGATCCTCTCTGGAAACACCATATATTTT
TRBV4-1	TRBD2	few	TRBJ2-5	CASSQGYAGGETQYF	TGCGCCAGCAGCCAAGGGTATGCGGGGGGAGAGACCCAGTACTTC
TRBV7-8	.	many	TRBJ2-1	CASSLPIEPGRYYNEQFF	TGTGCCAGCAGCCTACCAATAGAACCGGGACGGTACTACAATGAGCAGTTCTTC
TRBV19	TRBD1	few	TRBJ2-7	CASSIDPGTGENYEQYF	TGTGCCAGTAGTATAGACCCGGGTACAGGGGAGAACTACGAGCAGTACTTC
TRBV24-1	TRBD2	many	TRBJ2-1	CATSALAGYNEQFF	TGTGCCACCAGTGCACTAGCGGGTTACAATGAGCAGTTCTTC
TRBV14	.	many	TRBJ2-7	CASSDGTESSYEQYF	TGTGCCAGCAGCGACGGGACGGAGAGCTCCTACGAGCAGTACTTC
TRBV28	.	many	TRBJ2-5	CASSRRGQGQETQYF	TGTGCCAGCAGTCGTCGGGGGCAGGGCCAAGAGACCCAGTACTTC
TRBV24-1	.	.	TRBJ2-1	CAASDLVGGEQFF	TGTGCCGCCAGTGATTTGGTCGGCGGTGAGCAGTTCTTC
TRBV6-9	.	many	TRBJ1-5	CATAWGGGSNQPQHF	TGTGCCACTGCCTGGGGTGGAGGGAGCAATCAGCCCCAGCATTTT
TRBV7-9	.	.	TRBJ1-4	CASSFEPREKLFF	TGTGCCAGCAGCTTTGAACCGAGGGAAAAACTGTTTTTT
TRBV10-3	TRBD1	.	TRBJ2-1	CAISESSDRGNEQFF	TGTGCCATCAGTGAGTCCTCCGACAGGGGGAATGAGCAGTTCTTC
TRBV4-3	TRBD1	.	TRBJ2-3	CASSQEGGQGVLLDTQYF	TGCGCCAGCAGCCAAGAAGGCGGACAGGGGGTTTTATTGGATACGCAGTATTTT
TRBV19	.	.	TRBJ2-7	CASSIKGRHYEQYF	TGTGCCAGTAGTATTAAAGGGCGGCACTACGAGCAGTACTTC
TRBV6-4	.	many	TRBJ2-3	CASSEGEKADTQYF	TGTGCCAGCAGTGAAGGAGAGAAAGCAGATACGCAGTATTTT
TRBV9	.	many	TRBJ1-4	CASSPRGNTNEKLFF	TGTGCCAGCAGCCCCCGAGGTAACACTAATGAAAAACTGTTTTTT
TRBV7-9	.	once	TRBJ1-4	CASSLVQDLNEKLFF	TGTGCCAGCAGCTTAGTACAGGACCTTAATGAAAAACTGTTTTTT
TRBV7-6	TRBD1	.	TRBJ1-1	CASSRDSFTEAFF	TGTGCCAGCAGCCGGGACAGCTTCACTGAAGCTTTCTTT
TRBV27	.	many	TRBJ1-5	CASRSGLNSNQPQHF	TGTGCCAGCAGGTCGGGACTAAATAGCAATCAGCCCCAGCATTTT
TRBV5-4	TRBD2	many	TRBJ2-3	CASSSGLAGYGVTQYF	TGTGCCAGCAGCTCGGGACTAGCGGGATACGGGGTCACGCAGTATTTT